One T cell receptor (beta chain) is described in this entry. Its antigen is still unknown. Measured with immunoSEQ multiplex PCR; TCRdb has only the in-frame clones, and not every one. In the table there are approximately 23,000 clones, about 63% of which are singletons. The germline gives CDR1 SGDLS, CDR2 YYNGEE. V gave up 2 bases and J gave up 2 bases; unmatched junction bases: 3. The CDR3 runs to 14 residues. Sequencing was preceded by expansion of antigen-specific CD4+ T cells with viral peptide pools in the ViraFEST assay. Following culture for around 10 days, CD4+ T cells were isolated. Vaccinees lacked prior SARS-CoV-2 infection and tested negative for nucleocapsid antibodies. This sample was included in a study of vaccination effects on CD4 cells after COVID-19. Study background: Participants were given two doses of BNT162b2 or mRNA-1273 vaccine.

This TCR was recovered from a human donor who received a COVID-19 vaccine. The source material was CD4+ T cells from PBMCs cultured with HCoV-NL63 spike peptides, sampled before COVID-19 vaccination. This chain joins TRBV9 and TRBJ2-5, with 7 bases lining up with TRBD2. CDR3 region: CASSVGTTQETQYF. CDR3 DNA: TGTGCCAGCAGCGTGGGGACTACACAAGAGACCCAGTACTTC.